This T cell receptor beta chain was identified in a study of cytomegalovirus exposure and HLA in healthy donors. Study findings and constraints: Later work showed greater clonal expansion in HLA-associated TCR beta chains than in equally common others.

Primers included in the PCR were 60 Vbeta and 13 Jbeta primers. Clones were sequenced by immunoSEQ multiplex PCR, and TCRdb holds only the in-frame ones, with some missing. The sample records about 150,000 clones, roughly 71% being singletons. Looked up from germline, CDR1 is MNHNS and CDR2 is SASEGT. The length of the CDR3 is 13 residues. Trimming pared 6 bases from V and 6 bases from J, leaving 14 bases between. As for this clone: Antigen specificity is unknown.

The chain is built from TRBV6-1 and TRBJ1-2, with D hard to call. The sample comprised PBMCs. The receptor comes from a man aged 25-45 years in good health and CMV-seronegative. The CDR3: CASSTPIRDGYTF. The CDR3 bases are TGTGCCAGCAGCACCCCCATTCGGGATGGCTACACCTTC.